Shown below are 17 T cell receptor beta chains from a single sample sequenced in a study of cytomegalovirus exposure and HLA in healthy donors. PCR primers comprised 60 Vbeta and 13 Jbeta primers. Here immunoSEQ multiplex PCR was the method, and the copy in TCRdb shows in-frame clones only, minus some. The data hold approximately 140,000 clones, with 82% observed a single time. Sequencing was performed on PBMCs. These receptors originate from a male donor in good health and CMV-seronegative.

The chain has TRBV27 and TRBJ1-1; 10 bases agree with TRBD1. Germline-derived CDR1 and CDR2 are MNHEY and SMNVEV (reference sequence). The J segment lost 7 bases and the V segment lost 4 bases, leaving 15 bases of the junction unmatched. The CDR3 has 17 amino acids. The chain's CDR3 is CASSSDRGAFSLREAFF. For the CDR3, the DNA is TGTGCCAGCAGTTCGGACAGGGGGGCCTTCAGTCTACGTGAAGCTTTCTTT.

This rearrangement joins TRBV30 to TRBJ2-7; D possibly corresponds to TRBD2 (6 bases). The germline V gene has CDR1 GTSNPN and CDR2 SVGIG (reference sequence). The V end was cut by 4 bases, the J end by 7 bases, with 11 bases between. The CDR3 totals 11 residues. The CDR3 DNA follows: TGTGCCTGGAATGAGGGAGGAGAGCAGTACTTC. Translation gives CAWNEGGEQYF.

The chain uses TRBV27 and TRBJ2-7; 10 bases align to TRBD1. CDR1 and CDR2 (germline): MNHEY, SMNVEV (reference sequence). The CDR3 is made up of 15 amino acids. The V segment lost 4 bases and the J segment 5 bases; nucleotides outside the gene matches: 8. The CDR3 sequence is CASSYQTGGFNEQYF. In DNA form, the CDR3 reads TGTGCCAGCAGTTATCAGACAGGGGGCTTCAACGAGCAGTACTTC.

The CDR3 nucleotides read TGTGCCAGCAGCCAAGATCAGGGACTAGCGGGAGAGACAGATACGCAGTATTTT. Translating it yields CASSQDQGLAGETDTQYF. The chain carries TRBV4-2 and TRBJ2-3; 14 bases are shared with TRBD2. CDR3 size: 18 residues. The V gene's germline CDR1 is LGHNA and CDR2 YNFKEQ. V lost 0 bases and J lost 3; bases outside the gene matches: 5.

The rearrangement joins TRBV9 to TRBJ2-1, with no clear D. This CDR3 region has 14 residues. Trimming stripped 0 bases from V and 8 bases from J, with 12 bases between. The germline CDR1 and CDR2 sequences are SGDLS and YYNGEE. The CDR3 region is CASSVDLLGDEQFF. CDR3 sequence (DNA): TGTGCCAGCAGCGTAGATCTCTTGGGCGATGAGCAGTTCTTC.

The CDR3 DNA follows: TGTGCCAGCAGACCAGCACAGGGTGGGACTGAAGCTTTCTTT. Amino acid sequence: CASRPAQGGTEAFF. This sequence joins TRBV6-6 and TRBJ1-1; TRBD1 is a possible D gene (6 bases). This CDR3 region has 14 residues. CDR1 MNHNY and CDR2 SVGAGI come from the germline V gene (reference sequence). The V end was cut by 6 bases, the J end by 5 bases, with 16 bases between.

The V and J genes are TRBV14 and TRBJ2-7; 11 bases line up with TRBD2. CDR1 and CDR2 from the germline V gene are SGHDN and FVKESK. With 4 bases clipped from V and 2 bases from J, the junction kept 4 bases outside the gene matches. The CDR3 covers 15 residues. CDR3 sequence reads: CASSLRLAGTYEQYF. CDR3 DNA: TGTGCCAGCAGCCTAAGACTAGCGGGAACCTACGAGCAGTACTTC. The full variable domain, with the rest looked up from reference TRBV14 and TRBJ2-7, is EAGVTQFPSHSVIEKGQTVTLRCDPISGHDNLYWYRRVMGKEIKFLLHFVKESKQDESGMPNNRFLAERTGGTYSTLKVQPAELEDSGVYFCASSLRLAGTYEQYFGPGTRLTVT.

This chain links TRBV5-5 with TRBJ2-7; 9 bases match TRBD2. The junction had 10 bases not matched to a gene; V was cut back by 6 bases and J by 3 bases. Germline CDR1 reads SGHKS; CDR2 reads YYEKEE (reference sequence). CDR3 length: 15 amino acids. The CDR3, as DNA: TGTGCCAGCACCCTCTTCACTAGCGGGTTCTACGAGCAGTACTTC. Its translation is CASTLFTSGFYEQYF.

The V call is TRBV18, the J call TRBJ2-1; 14 bases are shared with TRBD2. Germline V gene lookup returns CDR1 KGHSH and CDR2 LQKENI. The ends lost 3 bases at V and 7 bases at J; junction bases unmatched: 5. The CDR3 runs to 16 residues. As DNA, the CDR3 is TGTGCCAGCTCACCCCCGGGACTAGCGGGAGATAATGAGCAGTTCTTC. This sequence encodes CASSPPGLAGDNEQFF.

The chain recombines TRBV30 with TRBJ1-3, with 8 bases fitting TRBD1. Germline CDR1 GTSNPN, CDR2 SVGIG (reference sequence). The CDR3 extends over 16 amino acids. The V gene end was trimmed by 1 base and the J gene end by 2 bases; junction bases not matched to a gene: 7. CDR3 sequence reads: CAWSDYPQGAGNTIYF. The CDR3 DNA follows: TGTGCCTGGAGTGATTACCCACAGGGGGCTGGAAACACCATATATTTT.

This clone has a single count. The chain employs TRBV28 and TRBJ1-5; 7 positions agree with TRBD1. The CDR3 is 15 residues long. J lost 6 bases, V lost 6 bases, and 11 bases had no gene match. Germline CDR1 reads MDHEN; CDR2 reads SYDVKM. The CDR3 coding sequence is TGTGCCAGCAGCCTCAGACAGGGAGCTACTCAGCCCCAGCATTTT. It encodes CASSLRQGATQPQHF.

V gene TRBV11-1 combines with J gene TRBJ2-3, with 9 nucleotides matching TRBD2. From germline, CDR1 is SGHAT and CDR2 FQDESV (reference sequence). Trimming removed 8 bases from V and 2 bases from J; junction bases left unmatched: 5. The CDR3 totals 14 residues. CDR3 sequence: CASSLAGYTDTQYF. Written as DNA, the CDR3 is TGTGCCAGCTCACTAGCGGGTTACACAGATACGCAGTATTTT.

V usage is TRBV30 and J usage is TRBJ2-2; D perhaps matches TRBD2 (5 bases). This CDR3 spans 14 amino acids. Trimming left V 6 bases short and J 4 bases short, with 15 bases between. Germline V gene lookup returns CDR1 GTSNPN and CDR2 SVGIG (reference sequence). CDR3 sequence: CACPRGGFTGELFF. In DNA form, the CDR3 reads TGTGCCTGCCCCCGAGGAGGTTTCACCGGGGAGCTGTTTTTT.

V is TRBV27 and J is TRBJ1-2, with D possibly TRBD1 on 6 matching bases. This CDR3 has 15 amino acids. The V end was cut by 6 bases, the J end by 8 bases, with 22 bases between. CDR1 is MNHEY, CDR2 SMNVEV, per germline (reference sequence). CDR3 sequence (DNA): TGTGCCAGCAGCCCGCTTATGGGACCCGGACAGGGCTACACCTTC. Translated: CASSPLMGPGQGYTF.

V gene TRBV7-9 combines with J gene TRBJ2-7; D not resolved. Between the trimmed V and J ends, which lost 5 bases and 4 bases, there was a span of 9 bases. The CDR3 consists of 12 residues. CDR1 SEHNR and CDR2 FQNEAQ come from the germline V gene (reference sequence). This chain's CDR3 is CASSTVSYEQYF. CDR3 bases: TGTGCCAGCAGCACCGTCAGTTACGAGCAGTACTTC.

This clone was picked up one time. V and J are TRBV9 and TRBJ2-5, with D tentatively TRBD1 (5 bases). CDR1 is SGDLS, CDR2 YYNGEE, per germline. The CDR3 runs 14 residues. With 0 bases removed from V and 7 bases from J, the gap between germline ends came to 13 bases. The CDR3 sequence is CASSVAASQGTQYF. CDR3 coding DNA: TGTGCCAGCAGCGTAGCCGCCTCCCAGGGGACCCAGTACTTC.

This chain uses TRBV27 with TRBJ2-1; unclear D gene. CDR3 length: 14 amino acids. Trimming took off 7 bases at V and 5 bases at J, with 15 bases between the two ends. The germline V gene encodes CDR1 MNHEY and CDR2 SMNVEV (reference sequence). The CDR3 DNA is TGTGCCAGCACTACCTCTGGGCTCCACAATGAGCAGTTCTTC. As protein: CASTTSGLHNEQFF.